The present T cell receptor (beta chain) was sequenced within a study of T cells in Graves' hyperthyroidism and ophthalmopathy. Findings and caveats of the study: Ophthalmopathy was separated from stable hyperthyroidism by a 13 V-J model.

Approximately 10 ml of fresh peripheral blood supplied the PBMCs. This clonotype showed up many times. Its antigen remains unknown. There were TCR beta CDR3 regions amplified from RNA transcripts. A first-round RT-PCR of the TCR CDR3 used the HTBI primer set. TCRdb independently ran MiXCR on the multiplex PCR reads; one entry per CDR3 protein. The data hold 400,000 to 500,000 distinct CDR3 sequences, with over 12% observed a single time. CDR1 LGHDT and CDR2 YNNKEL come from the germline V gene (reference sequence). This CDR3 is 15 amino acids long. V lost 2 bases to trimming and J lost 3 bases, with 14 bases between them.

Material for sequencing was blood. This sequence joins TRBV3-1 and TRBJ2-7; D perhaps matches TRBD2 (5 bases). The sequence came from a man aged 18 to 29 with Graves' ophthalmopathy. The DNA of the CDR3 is TGTGCCAGCAGCCAATCGGGGAGTCTAAGCTACGAGCAGTACTTC. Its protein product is CASSQSGSLSYEQYF.